A selection of T cell receptor beta chains follows, all from one sample in a study of T cell changes during pregnancy in multiple sclerosis. Profiled with immunoSEQ multiplex PCR; TCRdb holds only in-frame clones, not every one. Among approximately 97,000 clones listed, roughly 91% were seen once. This specimen consisted of peripheral blood, obtained after pregnancy. The receptors here all came from a female donor in good health, enrolled as a control in a pregnancy study. Each CDR3 is given with its conserved first and last residue. A D gene is named only where the DNA matches it firmly. Not every row has a clone size; where given, it reads once, few, many or a size class.

CDR3: CASSKPYGEYTGELFF; DNA: TGTGCCAGCAGCAAACCCTATGGGGAGTATACCGGGGAGCTGTTTTTT; D: .; J: TRBJ2-2; size: .; V: TRBV21-1
CDR3: CASSPPGRKETQYF; DNA: TGTGCCAGCTCACCACCAGGGAGGAAAGAGACCCAGTACTTC; D: .; J: TRBJ2-5; size: once; V: TRBV18
CDR3: CATSNEGAVTDTQYF; DNA: TGTGCCACGTCGAATGAGGGGGCGGTAACAGATACGCAGTATTTT; D: TRBD1; J: TRBJ2-3; size: .; V: TRBV10-3
CDR3: CASSLVGRGNEKLFF; DNA: TGTGCCAGCAGCTTAGTGGGGAGGGGAAATGAAAAACTGTTTTTT; D: .; J: TRBJ1-4; size: .; V: TRBV11-2
CDR3: CASKMVPGLNTEAFF; DNA: TGTGCCAGCAAAATGGTTCCAGGGTTGAACACTGAAGCTTTCTTT; D: .; J: TRBJ1-1; size: few; V: TRBV27
CDR3: CASGLVGGTGDYEQYF; DNA: TGTGCTAGTGGTTTGGTAGGGGGGACAGGGGACTACGAGCAGTACTTC; D: TRBD1; J: TRBJ2-7; size: .; V: TRBV12-5
CDR3: CAISEQRETQYF; DNA: TGTGCCATCAGTGAGCAGCGAGAGACCCAGTACTTC; D: .; J: TRBJ2-5; size: once; V: TRBV10-3
CDR3: CASHLAAGMAYGYTF; DNA: TGTGCCAGCCATTTGGCGGCAGGGATGGCCTATGGCTACACCTTC; D: .; J: TRBJ1-2; size: few; V: TRBV28
CDR3: CASSPGTGGSYEQYF; DNA: TGTGCCAGCAGCCCCGGGACAGGGGGGTCCTACGAGCAGTACTTC; D: TRBD1; J: TRBJ2-7; size: .; V: TRBV11-2
CDR3: CASGGPGTTSGNTIYF; DNA: TGTGCCAGCGGGGGTCCCGGGACGACCTCTGGAAACACCATATATTTT; D: .; J: TRBJ1-3; size: .; V: TRBV19
CDR3: CASSRDSSYEQYF; DNA: TGTGCCAGCTCACGTGACAGCTCCTACGAGCAGTACTTC; D: .; J: TRBJ2-7; size: .; V: TRBV18
CDR3: CASSGARSSPLHF; DNA: TGTGCCAGCAGCGGAGCAAGGAGTTCACCCCTCCACTTT; D: .; J: TRBJ1-6; size: .; V: TRBV5-8
CDR3: CASSYVNTQYF; DNA: TGTGCCAGCAGTTACGTAAATACGCAGTATTTT; D: .; J: TRBJ2-3; size: .; V: TRBV6-5
CDR3: CASRPTGNYGYTF; DNA: TGTGCCAGTAGGCCTACAGGGAATTATGGCTACACCTTC; D: .; J: TRBJ1-2; size: .; V: TRBV19
CDR3: CASSFLTGGSWTGNTIYF; DNA: TGTGCCAGCAGCTTCCTGACAGGGGGAAGTTGGACTGGAAACACCATATATTTT; D: TRBD1; J: TRBJ1-3; size: .; V: TRBV7-9
CDR3: CASSQDRAGGLAEQYF; DNA: TGCGCCAGCAGCCAAGATCGGGCAGGGGGCTTGGCCGAGCAGTACTTC; D: TRBD1; J: TRBJ2-7; size: .; V: TRBV4-3
CDR3: CSVEMGQENGKLFF; DNA: TGCAGCGTTGAAATGGGACAGGAGAATGGGAAACTGTTTTTT; D: TRBD1; J: TRBJ1-4; size: .; V: TRBV29-1
CDR3: CASSHPRSTPRRGANVLTF; DNA: TGTGCCAGCAGTCACCCCAGGTCGACGCCGAGGAGGGGGGCCAACGTCCTGACTTTC; D: .; J: TRBJ2-6; size: .; V: TRBV28
CDR3: CSVEPAGENTEAFF; DNA: TGCAGCGTTGAACCGGCAGGTGAGAACACTGAAGCTTTCTTT; D: .; J: TRBJ1-1; size: .; V: TRBV29-1
CDR3: CASSLALYTEGYTF; DNA: TGTGCCAGCAGCTTAGCGCTTTACACGGAGGGCTACACCTTC; D: .; J: TRBJ1-2; size: .; V: TRBV7-2
CDR3: CASSLTGNTIYF; DNA: TGTGCCAGCAGCCTCACAGGAAACACCATATATTTT; D: .; J: TRBJ1-3; size: .; V: TRBV7-9
CDR3: CASGPPGGGTQYF; DNA: TGTGCTAGTGGGCCTCCGGGAGGCGGAACCCAGTACTTC; D: TRBD2; J: TRBJ2-5; size: few; V: TRBV12-5
CDR3: CASSQAAGLAPTDTQYF; DNA: TGCGCCAGCAGCCAAGCCGCGGGACTAGCGCCCACAGATACGCAGTATTTT; D: TRBD2; J: TRBJ2-3; size: .; V: TRBV4-3
CDR3: CASQRTGGYNEQFF; DNA: TGTGCCAGCCAAAGGACGGGGGGATACAATGAGCAGTTCTTC; D: TRBD2; J: TRBJ2-1; size: .; V: TRBV27
CDR3: CASSHSGTGAREQYF; DNA: TGTGCCAGCAGTCACTCCGGGACAGGGGCGAGGGAGCAGTACTTC; D: TRBD1; J: TRBJ2-7; size: .; V: TRBV2
CDR3: CASSHQGGMGSPLHF; DNA: TGTGCCAGCAGCCATCAAGGGGGCATGGGTTCACCCCTCCACTTT; D: TRBD1; J: TRBJ1-6; size: .; V: TRBV14
CDR3: CASSVLENEQFF; DNA: TGTGCCAGCAGCGTTTTAGAAAATGAGCAGTTCTTC; D: .; J: TRBJ2-1; size: .; V: TRBV9
CDR3: CASSGRLAHEQFF; DNA: TGTGCCAGCAGCGGCAGACTAGCTCATGAGCAGTTCTTC; D: TRBD2; J: TRBJ2-1; size: once; V: TRBV9
CDR3: CASSLATSGGANEQFF; DNA: TGTGCCAGCAGCTTAGCTACTAGCGGGGGGGCCAATGAGCAGTTCTTC; D: TRBD2; J: TRBJ2-1; size: .; V: TRBV7-6
CDR3: CASRQSLLKPQHF; DNA: TGTGCCAGCAGACAGTCGCTACTCAAGCCCCAGCATTTT; D: .; J: TRBJ1-5; size: once; V: TRBV27
CDR3: CASSQDVGGIEKLFF; DNA: TGCGCCAGCAGCCAAGACGTAGGGGGAATTGAAAAACTGTTTTTT; D: .; J: TRBJ1-4; size: .; V: TRBV4-3
CDR3: CASSTGLAPYEQYF; DNA: TGTGCCAGCAGCACAGGACTAGCCCCCTACGAGCAGTACTTC; D: TRBD2; J: TRBJ2-7; size: .; V: TRBV7-9
CDR3: CASSPLRTENTGELFF; DNA: TGTGCCAGCTCACCTCTCAGGACAGAGAACACCGGGGAGCTGTTTTTT; D: .; J: TRBJ2-2; size: .; V: TRBV18
CDR3: CASRQPGGVYGYTF; DNA: TGTGCCAGCAGACAACCCGGGGGGGTCTATGGCTACACCTTC; D: .; J: TRBJ1-2; size: .; V: TRBV28
CDR3: CASSQDQGFADTIYF; DNA: TGCGCCAGCAGCCAAGATCAGGGGTTTGCGGACACCATATATTTT; D: .; J: TRBJ1-3; size: .; V: TRBV4-1
CDR3: CASSLAGETQYF; DNA: TGTGCCAGCAGCTTAGCCGGGGAGACCCAGTACTTC; D: .; J: TRBJ2-5; size: .; V: TRBV11-3
CDR3: CASSQDGRQLANYGYTF; DNA: TGCGCCAGCAGCCAAGATGGTAGGCAACTAGCTAACTATGGCTACACCTTC; D: .; J: TRBJ1-2; size: .; V: TRBV4-3
CDR3: CASTSSDTQYF; DNA: TGTGCCAGCACTTCTTCAGATACGCAGTATTTT; D: .; J: TRBJ2-3; size: .; V: TRBV28
CDR3: CASMALGVDTQYF; DNA: TGTGCCAGCATGGCACTAGGCGTCGATACGCAGTATTTT; D: .; J: TRBJ2-3; size: .; V: TRBV27
CDR3: CASSPGQGQPQHF; DNA: TGTGCCAGCAGCCCCGGACAGGGGCAGCCCCAGCATTTT; D: TRBD1; J: TRBJ1-5; size: .; V: TRBV7-6
CDR3: CASSSGTTRGYGYTF; DNA: TGTGCCAGCAGCTCGGGGACTACAAGAGGCTATGGCTACACCTTC; D: .; J: TRBJ1-2; size: .; V: TRBV7-9
CDR3: CASSYAGTGPYEQYF; DNA: TGTGCCAGCAGTTACGCCGGGACAGGGCCCTACGAGCAGTACTTC; D: TRBD1; J: TRBJ2-7; size: .; V: TRBV6-5
CDR3: CASSPGVPATNEKLFF; DNA: TGTGCCAGCTCACCCGGGGTACCGGCCACTAATGAAAAACTGTTTTTT; D: .; J: TRBJ1-4; size: .; V: TRBV18
CDR3: CASKGVPETQYF; DNA: TGCGCCTCGAAAGGGGTCCCAGAGACCCAGTACTTC; D: .; J: TRBJ2-5; size: .; V: TRBV4-1
CDR3: CASSEGGSGQPQHF; DNA: TGTGCCAGCAGCGAGGGGGGGTCTGGGCAGCCCCAGCATTTT; D: .; J: TRBJ1-5; size: .; V: TRBV9
CDR3: CASRGLAGREQYF; DNA: TGTGCCAGCAGGGGACTAGCGGGGCGGGAGCAGTACTTC; D: TRBD2; J: TRBJ2-7; size: .; V: TRBV2
CDR3: CASISNEQFF; DNA: TGTGCCAGCATCTCCAATGAGCAGTTCTTC; D: .; J: TRBJ2-1; size: .; V: TRBV5-8
CDR3: CASSSPSTGWGLDTQYF; DNA: TGTGCCAGCAGCTCCCCTTCGACAGGGTGGGGATTAGATACGCAGTATTTT; D: TRBD1; J: TRBJ2-3; size: .; V: TRBV7-9
CDR3: CASSYGQGGVYSPLHF; DNA: TGTGCCAGCAGTTACGGACAGGGGGGAGTGTATTCACCCCTCCACTTT; D: TRBD1; J: TRBJ1-6; size: .; V: TRBV6-5
CDR3: CASSILRVGKDNEQFF; DNA: TGCGCCAGCAGCATTCTCAGGGTTGGCAAAGACAATGAGCAGTTCTTC; D: .; J: TRBJ2-1; size: .; V: TRBV5-1
CDR3: CASSPPAGPLNTGELFF; DNA: TGTGCCAGCTCACCACCGGCTGGGCCTTTGAACACCGGGGAGCTGTTTTTT; D: .; J: TRBJ2-2; size: .; V: TRBV18
CDR3: CASSLDPWDRGRKGIYGYTF; DNA: TGTGCCAGCAGCTTAGACCCATGGGACAGGGGCCGGAAGGGAATCTATGGCTACACCTTC; D: TRBD1; J: TRBJ1-2; size: .; V: TRBV11-2
CDR3: CASLDSSYEQYF; DNA: TGTGCCAGCTTGGACAGCTCCTACGAGCAGTACTTC; D: .; J: TRBJ2-7; size: .; V: TRBV28
CDR3: CASSARTGGSYGYTF; DNA: TGTGCCAGCAGCGCTCGGACAGGGGGAAGCTATGGCTACACCTTC; D: TRBD1; J: TRBJ1-2; size: .; V: TRBV9
CDR3: CASSFGSEQFF; DNA: TGTGCCAGCAGTTTTGGCAGTGAGCAGTTCTTC; D: .; J: TRBJ2-1; size: .; V: TRBV27
CDR3: CASSFGVSLVRYYGYTF; DNA: TGCGCCAGCAGCTTCGGTGTTTCGTTAGTCCGCTACTATGGCTACACCTTC; D: .; J: TRBJ1-2; size: .; V: TRBV5-1
CDR3: CASRASGQETQYF; DNA: TGTGCCAGCAGAGCCTCAGGACAAGAGACCCAGTACTTC; D: .; J: TRBJ2-5; size: .; V: TRBV6-5
CDR3: CSVDEWDRGTAFF; DNA: TGCAGCGTTGATGAATGGGACAGGGGGACAGCTTTCTTT; D: TRBD1; J: TRBJ1-1; size: .; V: TRBV29-1